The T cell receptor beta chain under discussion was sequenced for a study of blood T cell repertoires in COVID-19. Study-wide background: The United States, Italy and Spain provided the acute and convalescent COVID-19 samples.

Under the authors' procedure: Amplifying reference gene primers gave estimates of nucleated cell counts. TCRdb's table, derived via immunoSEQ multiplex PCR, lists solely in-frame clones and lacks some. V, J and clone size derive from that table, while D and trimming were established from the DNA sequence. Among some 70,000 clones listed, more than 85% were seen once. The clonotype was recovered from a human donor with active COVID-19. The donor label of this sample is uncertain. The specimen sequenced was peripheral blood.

CDR3 sequence reads: CASSTHRSGANVLTF. The CDR3, as DNA: TGTGCCAGCAGCACCCACAGATCTGGGGCCAACGTCCTGACTTTC. The rearrangement joins TRBV7-2 to TRBJ2-6; no reliable D call. V was cut by 5 bases and J by 1 base, with 9 bases left in between. Looked up from germline, CDR1 is SGHTA and CDR2 is FQGNSA. The CDR3 consists of 15 residues.